These T cell receptor beta chains were read from a single sample in a study of control samples from healthy donors and cancer patients. Sequenced by immunoSEQ multiplex PCR; TCRdb stores in-frame clones only, minus some. The table has 100,000 to 150,000 clones, roughly 92% seen once. The sequencing sample was made of blood. The receptors were sampled from a man aged 18 to 29 in good health. Both conserved end residues are part of each CDR3. A D gene is named only where the DNA matches it firmly. Only part of the rows carry a size: once, few, many, or a class if the clone is expanded.

j_gene	abundance	d_gene	v_gene	CDR3nt	CDR3aa
TRBJ2-5	-	-	TRBV21-1	TGTGCCAGCAGCAAGGATGGGGCTAGCGGGGGGGCAGGAGAGACCCAGTACTTC	CASSKDGASGGAGETQYF
TRBJ1-2	-	-	TRBV3-1/TRBV3-2	TGTGCCAGCAGCCAAGTTGATCTCCGGAGGGTCGTCTTC	CASSQVDLRRVVF
TRBJ1-2	-	TRBD1	TRBV27	TGTGCCAGCAGTCCCCCGGGACAGGGCTATGGCTACACCTTC	CASSPPGQGYGYTF
TRBJ1-2	-	-	TRBV7-9	TGTGCCAGCAGCCCTGGACAGATATATGGCTACACCTTC	CASSPGQIYGYTF
TRBJ2-1	-	TRBD2	TRBV5-1	TGCGCCAGCAGCTTGACGTCTAGCGGGGGCTCCTACAATGAGCAGTTCTTC	CASSLTSSGGSYNEQFF
TRBJ2-1	once	TRBD2	TRBV19	TGTGCCAGTAGTATGGGGACTACCTCGTACAATGAGCAGTTCTTC	CASSMGTTSYNEQFF
TRBJ1-5	-	TRBD1	TRBV18	TGTGCCAGCTCTAGGGGGACAGGGTTCAGACAGCCCCAGCATTTT	CASSRGTGFRQPQHF
TRBJ2-3	-	TRBD2	TRBV18	TGTGCCAGCTCATTCCGGACTAGCGGGCAGACCCGTGCGGATACGCAGTATTTT	CASSFRTSGQTRADTQYF
TRBJ2-5	-	-	TRBV11-1	TGTGCCAGCTCCACGAACGGGGCCCAAGAGACCCAGTACTTC	CASSTNGAQETQYF
TRBJ1-1	-	-	TRBV4-1	TGCGCCAGCAGCTCGCCCCAATGGAACACTGAAGCTTTCTTT	CASSSPQWNTEAFF
TRBJ2-1	-	TRBD2	TRBV4-1	TGCGCCAGCAGCCAAGGTAGCGGGGGGAAGGAAGATGAGCAGTTCTTC	CASSQGSGGKEDEQFF
TRBJ1-3	-	-	TRBV21-1	TGTGCCAGCAGCAAAGCGGGCCATAGAACTGGAAACACCATATATTTT	CASSKAGHRTGNTIYF
TRBJ1-4	-	-	TRBV10-3	TGTGCCATCAGCCGAGATGCAACTAATGAAAAACTGTTTTTT	CAISRDATNEKLFF
TRBJ2-7	-	TRBD1	TRBV7-9	TGTGCCAGCAGCTTACTAGGGACAGGACCCTACGAGCAGTACTTC	CASSLLGTGPYEQYF
TRBJ2-2	-	TRBD2	TRBV2	TGTGCCAGCAGTGTAACTAGCGGGGGGATAGGGGACACCGGGGAGCTGTTTTTT	CASSVTSGGIGDTGELFF
TRBJ1-5	-	TRBD1	TRBV23-1	TGCGCCAGCGACGGGACAGGCAATCAGCCCCAGCATTTT	CASDGTGNQPQHF
TRBJ1-2	-	-	TRBV9	TGTGCCAGCAGCACCGGGACGGACTACACCTTC	CASSTGTDYTF
TRBJ2-1	-	-	TRBV24-1	TGTGCCACCAGTGATCCTAGCACCGTTGAGCAGTTCTTC	CATSDPSTVEQFF
TRBJ2-7	-	-	TRBV2	TGTGCCAGCAAGCACTCGACTAGCTCCTACGAGCAGTACTTC	CASKHSTSSYEQYF
TRBJ2-2	-	-	TRBV2	TGTGCCAGCACCACCCGATGGGACACCGGGGAGCTGTTTTTT	CASTTRWDTGELFF
TRBJ2-7	-	-	TRBV9	TGTGCCAGCAGCGAATCGGGACACCACTCCTACGAGCAGTACTTC	CASSESGHHSYEQYF
TRBJ2-5	-	-	TRBV5-1	TGCGCCAGCAGGTCCGGGCCCACGGACGGGGAGACCCAGTACTTC	CASRSGPTDGETQYF
TRBJ1-2	-	-	TRBV29-1	TGCAGCGCCATGACAGGTTATGGCTACACCTTC	CSAMTGYGYTF
TRBJ1-5	-	TRBD1	TRBV10-3	TGTGCCATCAGTGAGTCAGGAGGGGGCAGTCAGCCCCAGCATTTT	CAISESGGGSQPQHF
TRBJ2-5	-	TRBD2	TRBV20-1	TGCAGTGCTAGTAATAGCGGGGGCATCAAAGAGACCCAGTACTTC	CSASNSGGIKETQYF
TRBJ2-1	-	TRBD2	TRBV4-1	TGCGCCAGCAGCCAGGGACTAGCGGGGTACAATGAGCAGTTCTTC	CASSQGLAGYNEQFF
TRBJ2-1	-	TRBD2	TRBV4-2	TGTGCCAGCAGCCCGGGACTAGCGGGGGTGGCATACAATGAGCAGTTCTTC	CASSPGLAGVAYNEQFF
TRBJ1-6	-	-	TRBV19	TGTGCCAGTAGAATTGGCGGGGGCTATAATTCACCCCTCCACTTT	CASRIGGGYNSPLHF
TRBJ2-2	-	TRBD1	TRBV7-2	TGTGCCAGCAGCCGACAGGGGACCGGGGAGCTGTTTTTT	CASSRQGTGELFF
TRBJ2-5	-	-	TRBV5-1	TGCGCCAGCAGCTATGGTGTGGAGACCCAGTACTTC	CASSYGVETQYF
TRBJ2-2	-	TRBD1	TRBV10-2	TGCGCCAGTAATAACAGGGGGACCACCGGGGAGCTGTTTTTT	CASNNRGTTGELFF
TRBJ1-5	-	TRBD1	TRBV6-5	TGTGCCAGCAGTTACTCGGGACAGGGTCAGCCCCAGCATTTT	CASSYSGQGQPQHF
TRBJ2-3	-	TRBD2	TRBV7-2	TGTGCCAGCAGTGTGAGGAGCGGGGGGATAGATACGCAGTATTTT	CASSVRSGGIDTQYF
TRBJ1-1	once	-	TRBV11-2	TGTGCCAGCAGCCCCTCAACAGGGAGAACTGAAGCTTTCTTT	CASSPSTGRTEAFF
TRBJ1-6	-	TRBD1	TRBV2	TGTGCCAGGGGGACAGGGGGATTCTCCTATAATTCACCCCTCCACTTT	CARGTGGFSYNSPLHF
TRBJ1-2	few	TRBD1	TRBV12-3/TRBV12-4	TGTGCCAGCAGTTTAGAGGGGGCGAATGGCTACACCTTC	CASSLEGANGYTF
TRBJ1-2	-	-	TRBV5-6	TGTGCCAGCAGCGACGGATATGGCTACACCTTC	CASSDGYGYTF
TRBJ2-5	-	-	TRBV4-2	TGTGCCAGCAGCCAAGAAGGGGGGGAAGAGACCCAGTACTTC	CASSQEGGEETQYF
TRBJ2-5	-	-	TRBV3-1/TRBV3-2	TGTGCCAGCAGGGGGACACAAGAGACCCAGTACTTC	CASRGTQETQYF
TRBJ2-7	few	-	TRBV6-5	TGTGCCAGCAGTTCCTCGCGGTACGAGCAGTACTTC	CASSSSRYEQYF
TRBJ2-7	-	-	TRBV9	TGTGCCAGCAGCGTAGGACGGACGAGCTCCTACGAGCAGTACTTC	CASSVGRTSSYEQYF
TRBJ2-7	-	-	TRBV5-1	TGCGCCAGCAGCTTGGGGGCAGCCAGCTACGAGCAGTACTTC	CASSLGAASYEQYF
TRBJ2-4	-	-	TRBV27	TGTGCCAGCCACGGGGACGGAAACATTCAGTACTTC	CASHGDGNIQYF
TRBJ1-2	-	TRBD1	TRBV7-2	TGTGCCAGCAGCCTCCTTGGGGGGACAGATTTTTATGGCTACACCTTC	CASSLLGGTDFYGYTF
TRBJ2-7	-	-	TRBV18	TGTGCCAGCTCCCCAGGGAAATACGAGCAGTACTTC	CASSPGKYEQYF
TRBJ1-3	-	-	TRBV10-2	TGCGCCAGCAGCGGCCGTTCAGGAAACACCATATATTTT	CASSGRSGNTIYF
TRBJ2-3	-	-	TRBV5-4	TGTGCCAGCAGCTTGGGAGGAACGGGGGTAGATACGCAGTATTTT	CASSLGGTGVDTQYF
TRBJ1-5	once	TRBD1	TRBV7-2	TGTGCCAGCAGCCGCGAGAGGGACAGGGGGACCCGTTGGGATCAGCCCCAGCATTTT	CASSRERDRGTRWDQPQHF
TRBJ1-5	-	-	TRBV19	TGTGCCAGTAGTACGAGGGGGAAAGGAGACAATCAGCCCCAGCATTTT	CASSTRGKGDNQPQHF
TRBJ2-3	-	-	TRBV30	TGTGCCTGGAGTCGAACGGGGGGCACCATAGATACGCAGTATTTT	CAWSRTGGTIDTQYF
TRBJ2-5	-	TRBD2	TRBV6-5	TGTGCCAGGCCTCTCCGGACTAGCGGGGGTGAGACCCAGTACTTC	CARPLRTSGGETQYF
TRBJ1-4	-	-	TRBV30	TGTGCCTGGAGTGTACTCGGGACACGGAATGAAAAACTGTTTTTT	CAWSVLGTRNEKLFF
TRBJ2-6	-	-	TRBV10-2	TGCGCCAGCAGTGTAGGCAGCTCTGGGGCCAACGTCCTGACTTTC	CASSVGSSGANVLTF
TRBJ1-5	-	-	TRBV6-2/TRBV6-3	TGTGCCAGCAGTCTCAACCAGGGAAGTCAGCCCCAGCATTTT	CASSLNQGSQPQHF
TRBJ2-5	-	-	TRBV9	TGTGCCAGCAGCGTAGGAGAGACTAGAATGCGGGAGACCCAGTACTTC	CASSVGETRMRETQYF
TRBJ2-2	-	TRBD2	TRBV11-2	TGTGCCAGCAGCCAAACGTCACTAGCGGGGACCGGGGAGCTGTTTTTT	CASSQTSLAGTGELFF
TRBJ2-3	-	-	TRBV9	TGTGCCAGCAGCGTAGCGGCAGGGTCGCTCACAGATACGCAGTATTTT	CASSVAAGSLTDTQYF
TRBJ2-7	once	-	TRBV10-3	TGTGCCATCAGTGGGGGAGTTATGGACTACGAGCAGTACTTC	CAISGGVMDYEQYF
TRBJ2-1	-	TRBD2	TRBV5-1	TGCGCCAGCAGCTTGCGACTAGCGGGGGGGCAGCGGTTGGGTGAGCAGTTCTTC	CASSLRLAGGQRLGEQFF